These 8 T cell receptor beta chains were sequenced from one sample in a study of early T cells in non-severe SARS-CoV-2 infection (dated by TCRdb to the early 2020s). Library construction relied on 5' RACE. This sample was sequenced with a NextSeq 500. TCRdb reprocessed the public reads (quality trimming at Q25 with fastp, clone calling with MiXCR) and kept in-frame beta chains. CDR3 protein duplicates are merged, each entry listing the most common genes and DNA. The sample table records 30,000 or so distinct CDR3 sequences; 5.4% of these occur just once. 21% of the sample lies in the top ten. The sample was whole blood. These receptors were collected from an adult who was a healthcare worker with PCR-confirmed SARS-CoV-2 infection or an uninfected control (not recorded which).

Many counts were recorded for this clonotype. The chain has TRBV5-1 and TRBJ2-1; unclear D gene. Deletions cut 6 bases from V and 7 bases from J, with 11 bases between. This CDR3 region has 12 residues. CDR1 SGHRS and CDR2 YFSETQ come from the germline V gene. The CDR3 region is CASNSEGNEQFF. CDR3 coding DNA: TGCGCCAGCAATTCCGAAGGGAATGAGCAGTTCTTC.

This clonotype was detected ten times or more. This sequence joins TRBV7-6 and TRBJ1-4; possibly TRBD1 for D (6 bases). There are 15 residues in the CDR3. CDR1 and CDR2 from the germline V gene are SGHVS and FNYEAQ. V was shortened by 1 base and J by 5 bases, with 11 bases between the two germline ends. The CDR3 sequence is CASSLGGGQNEKLFF. The CDR3 bases are TGTGCCAGCAGCTTAGGAGGGGGTCAAAATGAAAAACTGTTTTTT.

This clonotype appeared a few times. The chain has TRBV7-9 and TRBJ1-3; D gene ambiguous. CDR1 and CDR2 (germline): SEHNR, FQNEAQ (reference sequence). The V end lost 6 bases, the J end lost 4 bases, and 7 bases lay between the germline ends. CDR3 length: 12 amino acids. CDR3 protein: CASRTNGNTIYF. The CDR3 DNA reads as TGTGCCAGCAGGACGAACGGAAACACCATATATTTT.

On this clonotype itself: Its ends do not fully match the called genes, so a read error is possible. The chain joins TRBV7-7 to TRBJ2-7; 8 bases are a match to TRBD1. The length of the CDR3 is 13 residues. The germline V gene encodes CDR1 SSHAT and CDR2 FNYEAQ (reference sequence). CDR3 amino acids: CASSHKQGDEQYF. The CDR3 DNA reads as TGTGCTAGCAGCCATAAACAGGGGGACGAGCAGTACTTC.

This clonotype was counted many times. The genes are TRBV5-1 and TRBJ2-2; D gene unclear. Germline V lookup: CDR1 SGHRS, CDR2 YFSETQ. The CDR3 consists of 14 residues. Trimming took off 1 base at V and 3 bases at J, with 7 bases between the two ends. CDR3 bases: TGCGCCAGCAGCTTGACCTACCACACCGGGGAGCTGTTTTTT. Protein: CASSLTYHTGELFF.

This clonotype has a count of ten or more. The V call is TRBV7-9, the J call TRBJ2-5, with 7 positions matching TRBD2. With V trimmed by 2 bases and J by 1 base, 4 bases remained unmatched. The CDR3 has 15 amino acids. From germline, CDR1 is SEHNR and CDR2 FQNEAQ (reference sequence). The CDR3 loop is CASSLRASGQETQYF. The CDR3 DNA reads as TGTGCCAGCAGCTTAAGGGCTAGCGGCCAAGAGACCCAGTACTTC.

The genes are TRBV18 and TRBJ2-1; the match to TRBD2 covers 10 bases. The CDR3 spans 16 residues. Germline CDR1 and CDR2: KGHSH and LQKENI. The V segment lost 7 bases and the J segment 1 base; nucleotides outside the gene matches: 7. In nucleotides, the CDR3 is TGTGCCAGCTTCCAGCGGGAGGGCCTTTCCTACAATGAGCAGTTCTTC. This codes for CASFQREGLSYNEQFF.

The V and J genes are TRBV5-6 and TRBJ2-7; tentatively, D is TRBD2 (5 bases). The CDR3 consists of 13 residues. CDR1 and CDR2 (germline): SGHDT, YYEEEE. The ends were cut back, 2 bases at V and 4 bases at J, with 10 bases in the middle. CDR3 in amino acids: CASSFQSGYEQYF. CDR3 bases: TGTGCCAGCAGCTTTCAGTCGGGGTACGAGCAGTACTTC. The variable domain in full, with the rest retrieved from reference TRBV5-6 and TRBJ2-7, is DAGVTQSPTHLIKTRGQQVTLRCSPKSGHDTVSWYQQALGQGPQFIFQYYEEEERQRGNFPDRFSGHQFPNYSSELNVNALLLGDSALYLCASSFQSGYEQYFGPGTRLTVT.